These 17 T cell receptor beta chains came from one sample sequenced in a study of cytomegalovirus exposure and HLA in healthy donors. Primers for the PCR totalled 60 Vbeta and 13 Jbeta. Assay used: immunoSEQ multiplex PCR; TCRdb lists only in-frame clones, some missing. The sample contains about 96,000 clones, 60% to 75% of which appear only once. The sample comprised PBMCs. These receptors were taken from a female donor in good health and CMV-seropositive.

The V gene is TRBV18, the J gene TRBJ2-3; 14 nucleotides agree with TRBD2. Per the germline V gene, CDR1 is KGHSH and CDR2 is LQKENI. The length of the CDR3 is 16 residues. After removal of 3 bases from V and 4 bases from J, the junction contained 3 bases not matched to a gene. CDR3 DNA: TGTGCCAGCTCACCTGGACTAGCGGGGGGCTCAGATACGCAGTATTTT. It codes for CASSPGLAGGSDTQYF. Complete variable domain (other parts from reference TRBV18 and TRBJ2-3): NAGVMQNPRHLVRRRGQEARLRCSPMKGHSHVYWYRQLPEEGLKFMVYLQKENIIDESGMPKERFSAEFPKEGPSILRIQQVVRGDSAAYFCASSPGLAGGSDTQYFGPGTRLTVL.

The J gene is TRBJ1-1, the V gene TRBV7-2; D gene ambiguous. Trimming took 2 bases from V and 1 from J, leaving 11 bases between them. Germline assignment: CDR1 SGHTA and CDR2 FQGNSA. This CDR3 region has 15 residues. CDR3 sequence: CASSLFLGPNTEAFF. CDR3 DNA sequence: TGTGCCAGCAGCTTATTCCTAGGTCCGAACACTGAAGCTTTCTTT.

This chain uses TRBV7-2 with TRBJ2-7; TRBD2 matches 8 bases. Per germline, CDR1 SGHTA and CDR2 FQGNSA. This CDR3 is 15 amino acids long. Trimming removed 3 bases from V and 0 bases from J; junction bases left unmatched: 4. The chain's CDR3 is CASSFSGASSYEQYF. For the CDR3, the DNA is TGTGCCAGCAGCTTTAGCGGGGCGAGCTCCTACGAGCAGTACTTC.

The CDR3 DNA reads as TGTGCCAGCAGCGTAGGACTCCGCACAGATACGCAGTATTTT. It is translated as CASSVGLRTDTQYF. This chain links TRBV9 with TRBJ2-3, with D unresolved. CDR3 length equals 14 residues. Germline assignment: CDR1 SGDLS and CDR2 YYNGEE. V was trimmed by 0 bases and J by 1 base, leaving 6 bases between them.

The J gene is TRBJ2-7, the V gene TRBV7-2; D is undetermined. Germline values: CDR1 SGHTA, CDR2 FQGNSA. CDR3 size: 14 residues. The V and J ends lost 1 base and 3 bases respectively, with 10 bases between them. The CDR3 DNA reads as TGTGCCAGCAGCTTAGAGATGCGTGGCTACGAGCAGTACTTC. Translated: CASSLEMRGYEQYF. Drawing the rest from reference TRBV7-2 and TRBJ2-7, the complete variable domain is GAGVSQSPSNKVTEKGKDVELRCDPISGHTALYWYRQSLGQGLEFLIYFQGNSAPDKSGLPSDRFSAERTGGSVSTLTIQRTQQEDSAVYLCASSLEMRGYEQYFGPGTRLTVT.

As DNA, the CDR3 is TGTGCCTGGAGTGTTTTCCCTCTTTCCAAGAGAGGGAACTATGGCTACACCTTC. This sequence encodes CAWSVFPLSKRGNYGYTF. The chain couples TRBV30 to TRBJ1-2, with no clear D. This CDR3 comprises 18 residues. Trimming stripped 0 bases from V and 2 bases from J, with 22 bases between. Germline CDR1 reads GTSNPN; CDR2 reads SVGIG (reference sequence). Full variable domain (missing parts from reference TRBV30 and TRBJ1-2): SQTIHQWPATLVQPVGSPLSLECTVEGTSNPNLYWYRQAAGRGLQLLFYSVGIGQISSEVPQNLSASRPQDRQFILSSKKLLLSDSGFYLCAWSVFPLSKRGNYGYTFGSGTRLTVV.

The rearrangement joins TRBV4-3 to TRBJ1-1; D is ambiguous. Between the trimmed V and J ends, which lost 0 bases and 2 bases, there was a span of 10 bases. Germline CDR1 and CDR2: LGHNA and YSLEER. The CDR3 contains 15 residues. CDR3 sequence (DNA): TGCGCCAGCAGCCAAGAGCTAGCAATTAACACTGAAGCTTTCTTT. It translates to CASSQELAINTEAFF.

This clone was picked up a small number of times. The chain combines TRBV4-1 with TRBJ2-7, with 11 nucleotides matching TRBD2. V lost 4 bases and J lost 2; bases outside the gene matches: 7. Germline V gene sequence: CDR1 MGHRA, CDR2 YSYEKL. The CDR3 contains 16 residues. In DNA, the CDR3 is TGCGCCAGCAGCCTTATCATAGCGGGGGGGACCTACGAGCAGTACTTC. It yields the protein CASSLIIAGGTYEQYF.

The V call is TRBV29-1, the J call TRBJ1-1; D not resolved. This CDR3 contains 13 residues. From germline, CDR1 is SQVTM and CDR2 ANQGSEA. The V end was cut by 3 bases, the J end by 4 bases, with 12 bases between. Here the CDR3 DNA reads TGCAGCGTTGATAACGGGATTGGCACTGAAGCTTTCTTT. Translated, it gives CSVDNGIGTEAFF.

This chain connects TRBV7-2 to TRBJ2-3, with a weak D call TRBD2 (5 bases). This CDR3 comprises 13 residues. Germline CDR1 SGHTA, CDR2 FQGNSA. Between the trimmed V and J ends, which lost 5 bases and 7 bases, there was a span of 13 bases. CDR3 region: CASSQTTGNTQYF. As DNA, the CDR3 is TGTGCCAGCAGCCAAACGACGGGGAATACGCAGTATTTT.

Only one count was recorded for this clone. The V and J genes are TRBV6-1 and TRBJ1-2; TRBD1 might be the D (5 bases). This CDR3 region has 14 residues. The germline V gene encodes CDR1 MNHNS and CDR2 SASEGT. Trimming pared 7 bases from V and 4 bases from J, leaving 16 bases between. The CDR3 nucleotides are TGTGCCAGCACTCCGACAGAGCCAATCTATGGCTACACCTTC. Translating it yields CASTPTEPIYGYTF.

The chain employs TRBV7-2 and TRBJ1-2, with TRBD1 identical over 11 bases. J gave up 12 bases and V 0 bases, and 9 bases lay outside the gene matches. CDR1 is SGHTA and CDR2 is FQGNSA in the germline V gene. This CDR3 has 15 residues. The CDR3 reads CASSLAGTGGNKDTF. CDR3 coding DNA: TGTGCCAGCAGCTTAGCAGGGACAGGGGGTAACAAAGACACCTTC.

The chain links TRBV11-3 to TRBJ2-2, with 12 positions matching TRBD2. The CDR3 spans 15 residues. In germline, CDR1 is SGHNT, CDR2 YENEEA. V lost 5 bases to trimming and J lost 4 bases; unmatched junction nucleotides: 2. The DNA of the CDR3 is TGTGCCAGCAGCCCGGGACTAGCGGGCACCGGGGAGCTGTTTTTT. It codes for CASSPGLAGTGELFF.

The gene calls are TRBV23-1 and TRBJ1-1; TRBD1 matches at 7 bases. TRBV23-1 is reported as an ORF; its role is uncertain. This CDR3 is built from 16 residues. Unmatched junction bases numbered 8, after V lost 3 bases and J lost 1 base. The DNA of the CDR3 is TGCGCCAGCAGTCATGGAGGCAGGGGGACGAACACTGAAGCTTTCTTT. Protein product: CASSHGGRGTNTEAFF.

CDR3: CASSEVLAGGYEQYF. In DNA, the CDR3 is TGTGCCAGCAGTGAAGTTCTAGCGGGGGGCTACGAGCAGTACTTC. This chain joins TRBV6-1 and TRBJ2-7; 11 nucleotides agree with TRBD2. Trimming at V came to 1 base and at J to 3 bases, leaving 2 bases not matched to a gene. CDR3 length: 15 residues. Germline CDR1 is MNHNS and CDR2 is SASEGT.

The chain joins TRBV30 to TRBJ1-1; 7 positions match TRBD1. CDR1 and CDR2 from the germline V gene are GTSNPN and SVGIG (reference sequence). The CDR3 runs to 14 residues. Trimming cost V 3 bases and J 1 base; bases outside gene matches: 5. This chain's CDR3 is CAWSPRGANTEAFF. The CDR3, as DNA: TGTGCCTGGAGCCCCAGGGGGGCGAACACTGAAGCTTTCTTT. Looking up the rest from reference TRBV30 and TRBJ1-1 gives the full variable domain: SQTIHQWPATLVQPVGSPLSLECTVEGTSNPNLYWYRQAAGRGLQLLFYSVGIGQISSEVPQNLSASRPQDRQFILSSKKLLLSDSGFYLCAWSPRGANTEAFFGQGTRLTVV.

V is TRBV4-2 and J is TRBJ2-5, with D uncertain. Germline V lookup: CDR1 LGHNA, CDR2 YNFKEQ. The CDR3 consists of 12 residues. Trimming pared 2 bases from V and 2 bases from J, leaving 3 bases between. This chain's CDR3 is CASSQQQETQYF. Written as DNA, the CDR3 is TGTGCCAGCAGCCAACAGCAAGAGACCCAGTACTTC.